This T cell receptor beta chain was observed in a study of T-cell memory formation after mild COVID-19. Notes on the study in general: Within pre-infection memory, some responding clones were found, suggesting cross-reactive memory joined.

CDR1 is SGHRS and CDR2 is YFSETQ in the germline V gene. Trimming left V 4 bases short and J 0 bases short, with 15 bases between. The CDR3 extends over 16 amino acids. This clonotype has more than one count but fewer than ten. The antigen remains unidentified. TCRdb ran MiXCR on the 5' RACE reads and lists one entry per CDR3 protein. The data show some 82,000 distinct CDR3 sequences, with 9.5% to 15% seen just once and 40% to 45% held by the top ten. The TCR sequence derives from a young man who had mild COVID-19 (a few samples of this study predate the infection). Cell type and time point are not known. This chain uses TRBV5-1 with TRBJ2-3; weak D call: TRBD1 (6 bases). The sample consisted of PBMCs or a T cell subset sorted from them (not recorded which). DNA for the CDR3: TGCGCCAGCAGCCTTTTGGGACACCAAAGCACAGATACGCAGTATTTT. It is translated as CASSLLGHQSTDTQYF.